This passage covers 15 T cell receptor beta chains from one sample sequenced in a study of T-cell reconstitution after alpha-beta-depleted transplantation in children. Preparation of the TCRbeta library involved a method that used unique molecular identifiers. TCRdb called the PCR reads again in MiXCR, with one record for every CDR3 protein. The sample consists of about 98,000 distinct CDR3 sequences, about a quarter of them appearing once. The specimen was PBMCs, collected before TCRalphabeta/CD19-depleted stem cell transplant. These receptors were obtained from a boy between 2 and 10 years old with acute lymphoblastic leukemia, due to receive a stem cell transplant.

This clonotype was seen only a few times. As DNA, the CDR3 is TGTGCCAGCAGTTACTCAGGGGGGGCGGGTCCCACTGAAGCTTTCTTT. Translating gives CASSYSGGAGPTEAFF. The chain is built from TRBV6-5 and TRBJ1-1; D might be TRBD1 (6 bases). CDR1 and CDR2 from the germline V gene are MNHEY and SVGAGI. The length of the CDR3 is 16 residues. Trimming took off 0 bases at V and 4 bases at J, with 15 bases between the two ends.

CDR3 sequence reads: CASATGDFPPTDTQYF. The CDR3 DNA sequence: TGTGCCAGCGCGACAGGCGATTTCCCCCCCACAGATACGCAGTATTTT. This sequence joins TRBV27 and TRBJ2-3; D is possibly TRBD1 (6 bases). Between the trimmed V and J ends, which lost 8 bases and 2 bases, there was a span of 20 bases. The CDR3 has 16 residues. Germline lookup yields CDR1 MNHEY and CDR2 SMNVEV (reference sequence).

The sample holds a few counts of this clonotype. The chain couples TRBV28 to TRBJ2-4; D not resolved. This CDR3 is built from 10 residues. V lost 4 bases, J lost 6 bases, and 1 base lay in between. Looked up from germline, CDR1 is MDHEN and CDR2 is SYDVKM. CDR3 protein: CASSSNIQYF. The CDR3 bases are TGTGCCAGCAGTTCAAACATTCAGTACTTC.

V is TRBV27 and J is TRBJ2-1; D perhaps matches TRBD2 (6 bases). V lost 6 bases and J lost 7, with 16 bases in between. The CDR3 is 14 amino acids. Germline-derived CDR1 and CDR2 are MNHEY and SMNVEV (reference sequence). This CDR3 is CASRPFGGGNEQFF. CDR3 nucleotides: TGTGCCAGCAGACCCTTTGGTGGGGGGAATGAGCAGTTCTTC.

This clonotype was seen more than once but under ten times. The V call is TRBV28, the J call TRBJ2-7; 7 bases agree with TRBD2. The CDR3 has 16 amino acids. Trimming at V came to 6 bases and at J to 1 base, leaving 12 bases not matched to a gene. Germline CDR1 MDHEN, CDR2 SYDVKM. CDR3 region: CASSPGPGRISYEQYF. The CDR3 DNA reads TGTGCCAGCAGCCCGGGGCCCGGGAGGATATCCTACGAGCAGTACTTC.

This chain uses TRBV12-3 or TRBV12-4 with TRBJ2-3; 10 nucleotides match TRBD2. This CDR3 has 15 amino acids. The junction had 6 bases not matched to a gene; V was cut back by 6 bases and J by 3 bases. CDR3 residues: CASSQLTSGTDTQYF. The CDR3 region has the DNA TGTGCCAGCAGCCAACTGACTAGCGGGACAGATACGCAGTATTTT.

The V and J genes are TRBV6-5 and TRBJ2-1, with 7 positions matching TRBD1. This CDR3 is built from 14 residues. V dropped 2 bases and J dropped 6; count of bases not matched to a gene: 4. Germline V lookup: CDR1 MNHEY, CDR2 SVGAGI. This CDR3 reads CASSYDRESNEQFF. The CDR3 DNA reads as TGTGCCAGCAGTTACGACAGGGAGAGCAATGAGCAGTTCTTC.

This clonotype came up a few times. This chain links TRBV28 with TRBJ2-3, with D possibly being TRBD1 (7 bases). Trimming cost V 7 bases and J 3 bases, with 17 bases left between them. The V gene's germline CDR1 is MDHEN and CDR2 SYDVKM. CDR3 length: 15 residues. CDR3 residues: CASTRGGAGTDTQYF. CDR3 nucleotide sequence: TGTGCCAGCACCCGAGGGGGCGCGGGGACAGATACGCAGTATTTT. The full variable domain, completed using reference TRBV28 and TRBJ2-3, is DVKVTQSSRYLVKRTGEKVFLECVQDMDHENMFWYRQDPGLGLRLIYFSYDVKMKEKGDIPEGYSVSREKKERFSLILESASTNQTSMYLCASTRGGAGTDTQYFGPGTRLTVL.

In its sample, this clonotype was seen a few times. This chain links TRBV10-3 with TRBJ1-1; 10 bases are a match to TRBD1. V was pared by 6 bases and J by 3 bases, with 4 bases of the junction left unmatched. This CDR3 is built from 14 residues. In germline, CDR1 is ENHRY, CDR2 SYGVKD. The CDR3 DNA sequence: TGTGCCATCAGCGGGACAGGGGCGCACACTGAAGCTTTCTTT. As protein: CAISGTGAHTEAFF.

This clonotype showed up many times. The chain is built from TRBV12-3 or TRBV12-4 and TRBJ2-7; weak D call: TRBD1 (6 bases). Trimming removed 3 bases from V and 3 bases from J, with 12 bases in between. The CDR3 consists of 14 residues. CDR3 residues: CASSLVAGVYEQYF. The CDR3 DNA reads as TGTGCCAGCAGTTTGGTGGCAGGGGTCTACGAGCAGTACTTC.

This clonotype was recorded a few times. The chain is built from TRBV5-1 and TRBJ2-7; 8 nucleotides match TRBD2. The CDR3 is 15 amino acids. Looked up from germline, CDR1 is SGHRS and CDR2 is YFSETQ. J gave up 3 bases and V 0 bases, and 5 bases lay outside the gene matches. The CDR3 loop reads CASSLDAGRDYEQYF. Here the CDR3 DNA reads TGCGCCAGCAGCTTGGATGCCGGGAGGGACTACGAGCAGTACTTC.

The chain combines TRBV12-3 or TRBV12-4 with TRBJ1-1; a weak D match, TRBD1 (5 bases). CDR3 size: 16 residues. Trimming shortened V by 6 bases and J by 4 bases, and 21 bases separated the two germline ends. CDR3 sequence: CASRTLLAEGTTEAFF. The DNA for the CDR3 is TGTGCCAGCAGGACCCTCCTAGCGGAGGGGACCACTGAAGCTTTCTTT.

This clonotype was recorded a few times. The chain carries TRBV20-1 and TRBJ2-2; D is tentatively TRBD1 or TRBD2 (5 bases each). The CDR3 is 14 amino acids. CDR1 is DFQATT, CDR2 SNEGSKA, per germline (reference sequence). Trimming stripped 3 bases from V and 5 bases from J, with 13 bases between. CDR3 in amino acids: CSARDGGGTGELFF. The DNA of the CDR3 is TGCAGTGCTAGGGATGGGGGTGGTACCGGGGAGCTGTTTTTT.

V and J are TRBV6-1 and TRBJ1-1, with no clear D. The V end lost 6 bases, the J end lost 4 bases, and 18 bases lay between the germline ends. The CDR3 covers 15 residues. The germline V gene has CDR1 MNHNS and CDR2 SASEGT. The CDR3 protein is CASRKETAASTEAFF. The DNA of the CDR3 is TGTGCCAGCAGAAAAGAAACAGCGGCAAGCACTGAAGCTTTCTTT.

This sequence joins TRBV10-3 and TRBJ2-2; unclear D gene. The V and J ends lost 10 bases and 5 bases respectively, with 8 bases between them. Germline V lookup: CDR1 ENHRY, CDR2 SYGVKD. The CDR3 consists of 11 residues. CDR3 in amino acids: CASGWTGELFF. The CDR3 DNA is TGTGCCAGCGGTTGGACCGGGGAGCTGTTTTTT.